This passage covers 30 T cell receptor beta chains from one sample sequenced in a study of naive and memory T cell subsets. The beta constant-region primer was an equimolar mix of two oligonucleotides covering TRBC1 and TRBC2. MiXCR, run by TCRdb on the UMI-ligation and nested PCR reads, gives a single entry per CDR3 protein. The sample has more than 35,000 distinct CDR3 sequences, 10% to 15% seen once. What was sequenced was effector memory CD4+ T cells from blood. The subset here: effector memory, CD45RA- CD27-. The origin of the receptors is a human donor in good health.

The CDR3 is CASRRGQGLTEAFF. For the CDR3, the DNA is TGTGCCAGCAGGCGGGGACAGGGGCTCACTGAAGCTTTCTTT. The V and J genes are TRBV2 and TRBJ1-1; 10 bases are shared with TRBD1. V was pared by 6 bases and J by 4 bases, with 5 bases of the junction left unmatched. The germline V gene encodes CDR1 SNHLY and CDR2 FYNNEI. The CDR3 covers 14 residues.

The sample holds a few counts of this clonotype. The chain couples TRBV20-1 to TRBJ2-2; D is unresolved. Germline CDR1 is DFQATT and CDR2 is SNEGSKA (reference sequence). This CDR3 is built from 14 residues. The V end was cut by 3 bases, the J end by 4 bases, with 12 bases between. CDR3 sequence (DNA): TGCAGTGCTAGCGGGCAGGACCCCACCGGGGAGCTGTTTTTT. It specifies CSASGQDPTGELFF.

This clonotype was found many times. The CDR3, as DNA: TGTGCCAGCAGCCAAGCGGACAGGATGACCATGAACACTGAAGCTTTCTTT. It encodes CASSQADRMTMNTEAFF. The chain carries TRBV4-2 and TRBJ1-1; TRBD1 aligns across 7 bases. With 1 base clipped from V and 0 bases from J, the junction kept 8 bases outside the gene matches. The CDR3 has 17 amino acids. The germline gives CDR1 LGHNA, CDR2 YNFKEQ.

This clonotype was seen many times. The CDR3 protein is CASRGTSGSAGELFF. The CDR3 DNA reads as TGTGCCAGCAGGGGGACTAGCGGGAGTGCCGGGGAGCTGTTTTTT. The V and J genes are TRBV12-3 or TRBV12-4 and TRBJ2-2, with 14 bases aligning to TRBD2. The CDR3 extends over 15 amino acids. With V trimmed by 6 bases and J by 6 bases, 3 bases remained unmatched.

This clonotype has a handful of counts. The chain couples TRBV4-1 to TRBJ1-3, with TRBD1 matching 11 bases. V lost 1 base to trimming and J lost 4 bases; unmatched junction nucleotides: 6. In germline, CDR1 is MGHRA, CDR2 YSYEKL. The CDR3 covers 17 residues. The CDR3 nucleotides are TGCGCCAGCAGCCAAGCCGACGGGACAGGGGGAGGAAACACCATATATTTT. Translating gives CASSQADGTGGGNTIYF.

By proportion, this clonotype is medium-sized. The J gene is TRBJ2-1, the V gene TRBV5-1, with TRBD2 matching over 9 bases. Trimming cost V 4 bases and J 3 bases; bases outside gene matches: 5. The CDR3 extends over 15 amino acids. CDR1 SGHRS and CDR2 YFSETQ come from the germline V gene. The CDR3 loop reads CASSQGTSIYNEQFF. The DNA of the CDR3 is TGCGCCAGCAGCCAGGGGACTAGCATCTACAATGAGCAGTTCTTC.

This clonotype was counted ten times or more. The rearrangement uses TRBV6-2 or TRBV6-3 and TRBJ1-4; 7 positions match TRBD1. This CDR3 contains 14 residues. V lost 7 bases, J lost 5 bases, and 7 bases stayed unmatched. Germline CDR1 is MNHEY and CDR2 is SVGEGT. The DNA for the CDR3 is TGTGCCAGCACCCGGACAGGACTAAATGAAAAACTGTTTTTT. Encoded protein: CASTRTGLNEKLFF.

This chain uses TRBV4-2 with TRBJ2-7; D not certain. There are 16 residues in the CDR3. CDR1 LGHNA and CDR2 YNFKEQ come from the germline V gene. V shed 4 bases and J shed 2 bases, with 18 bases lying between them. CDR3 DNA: TGTGCCAGCAGCCGGTCCTCCAGACCCAAAGCCTACGAGCAGTACTTC. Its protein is CASSRSSRPKAYEQYF.

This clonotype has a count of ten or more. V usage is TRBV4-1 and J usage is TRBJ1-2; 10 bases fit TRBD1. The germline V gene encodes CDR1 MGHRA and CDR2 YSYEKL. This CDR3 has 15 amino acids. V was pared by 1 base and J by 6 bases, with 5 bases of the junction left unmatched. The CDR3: CASSQAPGTGDGYTF. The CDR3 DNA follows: TGCGCCAGCAGCCAAGCTCCCGGGACAGGGGATGGCTACACCTTC.

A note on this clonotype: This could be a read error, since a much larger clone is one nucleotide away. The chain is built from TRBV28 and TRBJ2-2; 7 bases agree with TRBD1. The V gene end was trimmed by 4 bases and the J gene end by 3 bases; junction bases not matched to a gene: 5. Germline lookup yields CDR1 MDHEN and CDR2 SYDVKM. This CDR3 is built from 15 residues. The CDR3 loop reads CASSSRDRDTGELFF. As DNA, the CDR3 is TGTGCCAGCAGTTCCCGGGACAGAGACACCGGGGAGCTGTTTTTT.

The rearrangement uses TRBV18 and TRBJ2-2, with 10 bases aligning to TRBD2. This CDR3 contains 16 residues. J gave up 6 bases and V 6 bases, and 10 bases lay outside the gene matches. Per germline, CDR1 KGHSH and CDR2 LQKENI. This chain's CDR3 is CASSEQASGSAGELFF. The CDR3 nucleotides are TGTGCCAGCTCGGAACAGGCTAGCGGGAGCGCCGGGGAGCTGTTTTTT.

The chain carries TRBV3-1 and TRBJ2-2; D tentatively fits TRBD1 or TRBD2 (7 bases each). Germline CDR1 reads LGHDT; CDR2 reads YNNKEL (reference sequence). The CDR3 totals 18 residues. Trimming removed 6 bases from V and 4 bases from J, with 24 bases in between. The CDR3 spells CASRRDREKRGGTGELFF. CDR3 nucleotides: TGTGCCAGCAGACGCGACAGGGAGAAAAGGGGGGGCACCGGGGAGCTGTTTTTT.

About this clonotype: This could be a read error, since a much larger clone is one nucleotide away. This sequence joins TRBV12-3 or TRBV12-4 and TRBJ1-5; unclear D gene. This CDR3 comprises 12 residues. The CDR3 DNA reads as TGTGCCAGCAGTTGGGATAGTCAGCCCAAGCATTTT. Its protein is CASSWDSQPKHF.

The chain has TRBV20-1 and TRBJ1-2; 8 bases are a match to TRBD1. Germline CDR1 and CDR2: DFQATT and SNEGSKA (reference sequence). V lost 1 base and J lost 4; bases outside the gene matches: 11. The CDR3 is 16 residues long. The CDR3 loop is CSARGGTGGGTYGYTF. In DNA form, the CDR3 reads TGCAGTGCTAGAGGGGGCACAGGGGGTGGCACCTATGGCTACACCTTC.

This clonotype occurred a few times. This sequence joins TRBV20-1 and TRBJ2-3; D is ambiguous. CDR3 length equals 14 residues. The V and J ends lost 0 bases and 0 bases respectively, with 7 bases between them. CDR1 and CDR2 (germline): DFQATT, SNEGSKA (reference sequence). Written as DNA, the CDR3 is TGCAGTGCTAGAGATCCCCTTAGCACAGATACGCAGTATTTT. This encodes CSARDPLSTDTQYF.

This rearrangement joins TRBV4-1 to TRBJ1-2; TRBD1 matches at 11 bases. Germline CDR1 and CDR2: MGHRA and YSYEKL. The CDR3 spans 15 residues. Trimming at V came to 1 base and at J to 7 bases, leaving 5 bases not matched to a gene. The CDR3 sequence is CASSQVLGQGAGYTF. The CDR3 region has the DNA TGCGCCAGCAGCCAAGTTCTTGGACAGGGGGCTGGCTACACCTTC.

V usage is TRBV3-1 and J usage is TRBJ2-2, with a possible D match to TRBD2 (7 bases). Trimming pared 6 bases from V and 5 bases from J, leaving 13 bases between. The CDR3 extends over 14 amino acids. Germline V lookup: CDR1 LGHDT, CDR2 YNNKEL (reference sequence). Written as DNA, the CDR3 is TGTGCCAGCAGGCCGGGGGGCGGAACCGGGGAGCTGTTTTTT. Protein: CASRPGGGTGELFF.

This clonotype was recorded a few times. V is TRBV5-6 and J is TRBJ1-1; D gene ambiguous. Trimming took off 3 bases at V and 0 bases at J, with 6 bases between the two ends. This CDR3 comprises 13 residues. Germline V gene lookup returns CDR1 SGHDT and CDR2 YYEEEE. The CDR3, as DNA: TGTGCCAGCAGCTGTATCTTGAACACTGAAGCTTTCTTT. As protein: CASSCILNTEAFF.

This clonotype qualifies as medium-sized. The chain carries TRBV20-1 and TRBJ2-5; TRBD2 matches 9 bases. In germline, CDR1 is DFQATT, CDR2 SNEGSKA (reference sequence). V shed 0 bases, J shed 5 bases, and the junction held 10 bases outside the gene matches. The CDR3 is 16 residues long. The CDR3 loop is CSARDAAGGGRETQYF. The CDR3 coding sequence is TGCAGTGCTAGAGATGCAGCGGGAGGCGGCCGGGAGACCCAGTACTTC.

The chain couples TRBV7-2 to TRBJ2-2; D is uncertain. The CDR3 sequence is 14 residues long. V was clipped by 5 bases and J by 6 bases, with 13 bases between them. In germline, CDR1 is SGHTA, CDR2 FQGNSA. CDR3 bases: TGTGCCAGCAGCCCTCCCGGTCCTCCCGGGGAGCTGTTTTTT. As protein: CASSPPGPPGELFF. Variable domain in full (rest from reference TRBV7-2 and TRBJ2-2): GAGVSQSPSNKVTEKGKDVELRCDPISGHTALYWYRQSLGQGLEFLIYFQGNSAPDKSGLPSDRFSAERTGGSVSTLTIQRTQQEDSAVYLCASSPPGPPGELFFGEGSRLTVL.

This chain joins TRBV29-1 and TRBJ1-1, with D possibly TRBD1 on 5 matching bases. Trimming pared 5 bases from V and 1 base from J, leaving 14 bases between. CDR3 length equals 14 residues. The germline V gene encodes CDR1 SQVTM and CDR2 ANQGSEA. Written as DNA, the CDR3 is TGCAGCGTTCAAAGCAGGGCGGCGAACACTGAAGCTTTCTTT. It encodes CSVQSRAANTEAFF.

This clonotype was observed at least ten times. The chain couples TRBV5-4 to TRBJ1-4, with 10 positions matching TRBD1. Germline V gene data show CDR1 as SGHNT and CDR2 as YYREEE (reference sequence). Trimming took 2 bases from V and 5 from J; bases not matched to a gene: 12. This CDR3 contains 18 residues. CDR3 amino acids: CASSLKTTGTGENEKLFF. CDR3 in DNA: TGTGCCAGCAGCTTAAAAACCACCGGGACAGGGGAAAATGAAAAACTGTTTTTT.

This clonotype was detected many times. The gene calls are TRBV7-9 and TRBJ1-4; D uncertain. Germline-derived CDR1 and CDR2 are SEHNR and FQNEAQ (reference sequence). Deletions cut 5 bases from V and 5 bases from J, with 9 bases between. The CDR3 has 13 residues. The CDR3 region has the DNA TGTGCCAGCAGCCCCCCGGCCAATGAAAAACTGTTTTTT. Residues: CASSPPANEKLFF.

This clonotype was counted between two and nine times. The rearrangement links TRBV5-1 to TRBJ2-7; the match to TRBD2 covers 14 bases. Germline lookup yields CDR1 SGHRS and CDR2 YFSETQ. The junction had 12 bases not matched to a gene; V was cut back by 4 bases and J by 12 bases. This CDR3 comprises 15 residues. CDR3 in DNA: TGCGCCAGCAGCCCCGACCCAGGACTAGCGGGGGGTGGGTACTTC. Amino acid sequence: CASSPDPGLAGGGYF.

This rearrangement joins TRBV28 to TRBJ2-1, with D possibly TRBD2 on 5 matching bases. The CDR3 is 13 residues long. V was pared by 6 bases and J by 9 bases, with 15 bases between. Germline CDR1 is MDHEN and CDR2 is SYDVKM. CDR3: CASSTPGRAEQFF. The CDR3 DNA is TGTGCCAGCAGCACCCCCGGGCGGGCTGAGCAGTTCTTC.

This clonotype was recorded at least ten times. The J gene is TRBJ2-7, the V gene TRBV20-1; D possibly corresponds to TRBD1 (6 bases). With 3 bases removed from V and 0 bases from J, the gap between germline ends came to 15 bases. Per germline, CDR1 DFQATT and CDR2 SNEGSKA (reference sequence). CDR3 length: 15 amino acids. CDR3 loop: CSASFPQGNSYEQYF. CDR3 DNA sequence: TGCAGTGCTAGTTTCCCCCAGGGGAACTCCTACGAGCAGTACTTC.

The CDR3 DNA follows: TGTGCCAGCAGTTACGTCTACTCCTACGAGCAGTACTTC. It translates to CASSYVYSYEQYF. The V gene is TRBV6-2 or TRBV6-3, the J gene TRBJ2-7; D is unclear. V lost 2 bases and J 0 bases, leaving 5 bases between the germline ends. The CDR3 sequence is 13 residues long. CDR1 is MNHEY, CDR2 SVGEGT, per germline.

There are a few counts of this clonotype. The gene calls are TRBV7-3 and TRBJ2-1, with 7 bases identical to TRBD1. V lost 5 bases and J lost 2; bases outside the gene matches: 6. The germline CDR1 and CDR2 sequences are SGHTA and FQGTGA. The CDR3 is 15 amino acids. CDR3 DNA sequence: TGTGCCAGCAGCCCCGGGACAGAAGCCTACAATGAGCAGTTCTTC. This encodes CASSPGTEAYNEQFF. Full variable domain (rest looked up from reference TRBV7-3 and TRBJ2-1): GAGVSQTPSNKVTEKGKYVELRCDPISGHTALYWYRQSLGQGPEFLIYFQGTGAADDSGLPNDRFFAVRPEGSVSTLKIQRTERGDSAVYLCASSPGTEAYNEQFFGPGTRLTVL.

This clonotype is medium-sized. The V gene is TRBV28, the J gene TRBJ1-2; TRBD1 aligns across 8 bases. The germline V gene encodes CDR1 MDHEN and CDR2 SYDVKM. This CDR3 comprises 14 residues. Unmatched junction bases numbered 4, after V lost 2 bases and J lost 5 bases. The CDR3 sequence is CASSLTGQDYGYTF. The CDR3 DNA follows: TGTGCCAGCAGTTTAACGGGACAGGATTATGGCTACACCTTC.

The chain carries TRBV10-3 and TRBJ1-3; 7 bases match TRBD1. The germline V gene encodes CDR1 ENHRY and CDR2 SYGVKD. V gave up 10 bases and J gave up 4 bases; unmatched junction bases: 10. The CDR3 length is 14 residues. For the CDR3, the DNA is TGTGCCAGCAGGAGCCAGGGGGGGGGAAACACCATATATTTT. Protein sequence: CASRSQGGGNTIYF.